Following are 21 T cell receptor beta chains from one sample sequenced in a study of memory B cells and T cells in multiple sclerosis. Assay: immunoSEQ multiplex PCR; the TCRdb copy retains only in-frame clones and omits some. This table has 40,000 to 50,000 clones, around 80% appearing once. CFSE-dim autoproliferating and CFSE-high non-proliferating T cells from unstimulated culture were sequenced separately. Cultures began with roughly 5x10^7 CFSE-labeled PBMCs, unstimulated for more than 6 days, with replicate wells pooled. No cognate antigen is known for these TCRs. The sample consisted of PBMCs from blood kept in culture. The source is a human donor with multiple sclerosis.

This clone was counted only a few times. The gene calls are TRBV4-2 and TRBJ2-7; D possibly corresponds to TRBD2 (6 bases). The CDR3 is made up of 15 amino acids. The V end lost 1 base, the J end lost 3 bases, and 13 bases lay between the germline ends. CDR1 and CDR2 (germline): LGHNA, YNFKEQ. CDR3 in DNA: TGTGCCAGCAGCCAAGGGACGGGAGTAGGCTACGAGCAGTACTTC. It is translated as CASSQGTGVGYEQYF.

The CDR3 nucleotides are TGTGCCAGCAGTTACTCGGGGGACCGCCACTACAATGAGCAGTTCTTC. Its protein is CASSYSGDRHYNEQFF. The chain employs TRBV6-5 and TRBJ2-1, with D perhaps matching TRBD1 or TRBD2 (5 bases each). V lost 0 bases and J lost 3, with 12 bases in between. The CDR3 sequence is 16 residues long. Germline CDR1 reads MNHEY; CDR2 reads SVGAGI.

The chain couples TRBV28 to TRBJ2-1, with D hard to call. Looked up from germline, CDR1 is MDHEN and CDR2 is SYDVKM. Trimming removed 1 base at V and 7 bases at J, with 2 bases between. The CDR3 has 11 residues. This CDR3 reads CASSLYNEQFF. CDR3 DNA sequence: TGTGCCAGCAGTTTATATAATGAGCAGTTCTTC.

The chain carries TRBV5-1 and TRBJ2-2, with D hard to call. Per germline, CDR1 SGHRS and CDR2 YFSETQ. The CDR3 covers 14 residues. The V and J ends lost 1 base and 0 bases respectively, with 4 bases between them. CDR3 coding DNA: TGCGCCAGCAGCTTGACAGCGAACACCGGGGAGCTGTTTTTT. This translates into CASSLTANTGELFF.

This chain uses TRBV2 with TRBJ1-4; 10 bases match TRBD1. This CDR3 is built from 14 residues. J was trimmed by 6 bases and V by 5 bases; bases with no gene match: 3. Germline CDR1 is SNHLY and CDR2 is FYNNEI. As DNA, the CDR3 is TGTGCCAGCAGTCCCGGGACAGGGGATGAAAAACTGTTTTTT. It specifies CASSPGTGDEKLFF.

The rearrangement joins TRBV11-1 to TRBJ1-4; possible D gene TRBD1, 6 bases. This CDR3 comprises 15 residues. Germline V gene data show CDR1 as SGHAT and CDR2 as FQDESV (reference sequence). Trimming stripped 4 bases from V and 0 bases from J, with 9 bases between. CDR3 region: CASSSTGSTNEKLFF. CDR3 DNA sequence: TGTGCCAGCAGCTCAACAGGGTCAACTAATGAAAAACTGTTTTTT.

V is TRBV28 and J is TRBJ1-1, with 7 bases aligning to TRBD1. The V gene's germline CDR1 is MDHEN and CDR2 SYDVKM. V lost 6 bases and J lost 3; bases outside the gene matches: 10. CDR3 size: 15 residues. The CDR3 loop reads CASREMTGWYTEAFF. DNA of the CDR3: TGTGCCAGCAGGGAAATGACAGGGTGGTACACTGAAGCTTTCTTT.

This clone came up a few times. The chain links TRBV21-1 to TRBJ2-7; the D segment call TRBD2 is taken from the table without a DNA check. TRBV21-1 represents a pseudogene. The CDR3 is 17 residues long. DNA of the CDR3: TGTGCCAGCAGCAAAGACGGGAATCGGAGGGGATACTACGAGCAGTACTTC. This translates into CASSKDGNRRGYYEQYF.

The CDR3 coding sequence is TGTGCCAGCAGTTTGGGAGCGTATGGCTACACCTTC. Translated: CASSLGAYGYTF. The chain links TRBV28 to TRBJ1-2; D is ambiguous. CDR1 and CDR2 (germline): MDHEN, SYDVKM. V lost 3 bases, J lost 5 bases, and 7 bases lay in between. CDR3 length equals 12 residues.

This rearrangement joins TRBV27 to TRBJ2-5, with D perhaps TRBD2 (6 bases). The J call may be mistaken, given a closer DNA end match to TRBJ2-7. CDR3 length equals 12 residues. Germline lookup yields CDR1 MNHEY and CDR2 SMNVEV (reference sequence). The CDR3 loop is CASRGLAYEQYF. CDR3 nucleotide sequence: TGTGCCAGCAGGGGACTCGCCTACGAGCAGTACTTC.

This clone was detected only once. The rearrangement links TRBV6-5 to TRBJ2-7, with D possibly called TRBD1 or TRBD2 (6 bases each). Germline loops: CDR1 MNHEY, CDR2 SVGAGI. V dropped 5 bases and J dropped 2 bases, with 13 bases sitting between them. This CDR3 is built from 14 residues. The CDR3 spells CASSEIRGPYEQYF. In DNA form, the CDR3 reads TGTGCCAGCAGTGAAATCCGGGGGCCCTACGAGCAGTACTTC.

The chain carries TRBV2 and TRBJ2-3, with no clear D. CDR1 and CDR2 from the germline V gene are SNHLY and FYNNEI. CDR3 length: 13 amino acids. Trimming shortened V by 1 base and J by 2 bases, and 4 bases separated the two germline ends. CDR3 protein: CASSEVLTDTQYF. In nucleotides, the CDR3 is TGTGCCAGCAGTGAAGTCCTCACAGATACGCAGTATTTT.

The chain has TRBV6-6 and TRBJ1-2, with 12 bases identical to TRBD1. CDR1 and CDR2 (germline): MNHNY, SVGAGI (reference sequence). The CDR3 runs 16 residues. The V segment lost 3 bases and the J segment 8 bases; nucleotides outside the gene matches: 10. The CDR3 coding sequence is TGTGCCAGCAGTTATAGTGGGACAGGGGGCATAGGAGGCTACACCTTC. Protein: CASSYSGTGGIGGYTF.

This clone was seen more than once but under ten times. The rearrangement links TRBV7-9 to TRBJ2-7; no clear D gene. The CDR3 runs 14 residues. The V gene lost 4 bases and the J gene lost 4 bases, with 14 bases spanning the gap. CDR1 and CDR2 (germline): SEHNR, FQNEAQ (reference sequence). The CDR3 DNA follows: TGTGCCAGCAGCTGGGCCGACTTGTTTTACGAGCAGTACTTC. Its translation is CASSWADLFYEQYF. Combining the CDR3 with reference TRBV7-9 and TRBJ2-7 gives the whole variable domain DTGVSQNPRHKITKRGQNVTFRCDPISEHNRLYWYRQTLGQGPEFLTYFQNEAQLEKSRLLSDRFSAERPKGSFSTLEIQRTEQGDSAMYLCASSWADLFYEQYFGPGTRLTVT.

The chain has TRBV10-3 and TRBJ2-3; D gene uncertain. The CDR3 runs to 15 residues. Germline V CDR1 and CDR2: ENHRY, SYGVKD. Trimming cost V 4 bases and J 0 bases, with 11 bases left between them. DNA of the CDR3: TGTGCCATCAGTGCCGGCGGCCCTAGCACAGATACGCAGTATTTT. This translates into CAISAGGPSTDTQYF.

The chain uses TRBV6-5 and TRBJ2-7; D gene ambiguous. V lost 3 bases and J 1 base, leaving 10 bases between the germline ends. The CDR3 runs 14 residues. Germline V gene lookup returns CDR1 MNHEY and CDR2 SVGAGI. DNA for the CDR3: TGTGCCAGCAGTTATCAGCAAGTTTCCTACGAGCAGTACTTC. Translated: CASSYQQVSYEQYF.

This rearrangement joins TRBV6-6 to TRBJ2-2; no definite D call. Germline CDR1 is MNHNY and CDR2 is SVGAGI (reference sequence). V lost 5 bases to trimming and J lost 2 bases, with 15 bases between them. The CDR3 has 16 residues. The CDR3 DNA follows: TGTGCCAGCAGTCCCAGCAGGATAATCAACACCGGGGAGCTGTTTTTT. Protein sequence: CASSPSRIINTGELFF.

The chain couples TRBV4-2 to TRBJ2-7; D unresolved. V was cut by 0 bases and J by 3 bases, with 6 bases left in between. This CDR3 contains 13 residues. CDR1 LGHNA and CDR2 YNFKEQ come from the germline V gene. In DNA, the CDR3 is TGTGCCAGCAGCCAAGAAGGTTTCTACGAGCAGTACTTC. This translates into CASSQEGFYEQYF.

V is TRBV18 and J is TRBJ1-1; D gene uncertain. This CDR3 is built from 15 residues. Germline loops: CDR1 KGHSH, CDR2 LQKENI. Trimming removed 3 bases at V and 0 bases at J, with 11 bases between. The chain's CDR3 is CASSPGGRLNTEAFF. The CDR3 nucleotides are TGTGCCAGCTCACCGGGTGGCAGATTGAACACTGAAGCTTTCTTT.

This clone occurred once. This chain joins TRBV13 and TRBJ1-6; possibly TRBD1 for D (5 bases). CDR1 and CDR2 (germline): PRHDT, FYEKMQ (reference sequence). The V gene lost 2 bases and the J gene lost 0 bases, with 11 bases spanning the gap. The CDR3 totals 17 residues. The CDR3 is CASSLNPGSSYNSPLHF. DNA for the CDR3: TGTGCCAGCAGCTTAAACCCAGGGAGCTCCTATAATTCACCCCTCCACTTT.

This rearrangement joins TRBV28 to TRBJ2-2, with 10 bases aligning to TRBD1. In germline, CDR1 is MDHEN, CDR2 SYDVKM. The V and J ends lost 3 bases and 4 bases, in that order; junction bases with no gene match: 5. The CDR3 loop spans 16 amino acids. CDR3 loop: CASSLFGTGATGELFF. In nucleotides, the CDR3 is TGTGCCAGCAGTTTGTTCGGGACAGGGGCCACCGGGGAGCTGTTTTTT.